These 8 T cell receptor beta chains share one sample of origin, sequenced in a study of long-term antiretroviral therapy in people with HIV. Sequencing used immunoSEQ v3.0 at survey level. TCRdb's copy holds only in-frame clones and misses some; the assay was immunoSEQ multiplex PCR. Among approximately 15,000 clones, roughly four fifths were seen once, and the ten largest hold approximately 8.3%. The starting material was unsorted PBMCs, obtained 0.3 years after starting antiretroviral therapy. Receptors originate from a man aged 18 to 35 with HIV.

V usage is TRBV9 and J usage is TRBJ1-3, with 9 positions matching TRBD1. This CDR3 has 21 amino acids. V lost 2 bases to trimming and J lost 0 bases; unmatched junction nucleotides: 18. The germline V gene encodes CDR1 SGDLS and CDR2 YYNGEE. The CDR3 bases are TGTGCCAGCAGCGTTGTCGGAGCAGGACAGGGGTCCCCCAGCTCTGGAAACACCATATATTTT. Translating it yields CASSVVGAGQGSPSSGNTIYF.

This clone came up once. This rearrangement joins TRBV7-8 to TRBJ2-7; the D is unclear. The length of the CDR3 is 13 residues. Per germline, CDR1 SGHVS and CDR2 FQNEAQ. Trimming removed 4 bases from V and 4 bases from J, with 11 bases in between. The CDR3 spells CASSSTPAYEQYV. The CDR3 nucleotides read TGTGCCAGCAGCTCCACCCCAGCTTACGAGCAGTACGTC.

The chain uses TRBV28 and TRBJ1-6; no firm D call. V shed 8 bases and J shed 0 bases, with 5 bases lying between them. The CDR3 loop spans 13 amino acids. CDR1 and CDR2 from the germline V gene are MDHEN and SYDVKM. The CDR3 region is CASVVSYNSPLHF. The CDR3 nucleotides read TGTGCCAGCGTCGTCTCCTATAATTCACCCCTCCACTTT.

This chain uses TRBV19 with TRBJ1-4; TRBD1 matches 9 bases. J lost 6 bases, V lost 6 bases, and 8 bases had no gene match. The CDR3 length is 15 residues. CDR1 and CDR2 (germline): LNHDA, SQIVND (reference sequence). The CDR3 region is CASSRTGGRDEKLFF. CDR3 in DNA: TGTGCCAGTAGCCGCACAGGGGGCCGAGATGAAAAACTGTTTTTT.

The CDR3 here is CASSPVGGQETQYF. CDR3 in DNA: TGTGCCAGCAGCCCAGTGGGGGGACAAGAGACCCAGTACTTC. The chain combines TRBV27 with TRBJ2-5; possibly TRBD2 for D (6 bases). In germline, CDR1 is MNHEY, CDR2 SMNVEV (reference sequence). CDR3 length equals 14 residues. With 6 bases removed from V and 2 bases from J, the gap between germline ends came to 13 bases.

The rearrangement joins TRBV9 to TRBJ2-5; no firm D call. Trimming stripped 2 bases from V and 3 bases from J, with 8 bases between. The CDR3 length is 13 residues. Germline loops: CDR1 SGDLS, CDR2 YYNGEE. CDR3 loop: CASSVGSEETQYF. The CDR3 nucleotides are TGTGCCAGCAGCGTGGGCAGTGAAGAGACCCAGTACTTC.

The chain combines TRBV5-6 with TRBJ2-1; TRBD1 or TRBD2 may be the D gene (5 bases each). This CDR3 spans 16 amino acids. Germline V gene data show CDR1 as SGHDT and CDR2 as YYEEEE. The germline V and J ends were trimmed by 4 bases and 9 bases, with 23 bases remaining between them. CDR3 residues: CASSPGPGPRVGEQFF. CDR3 coding DNA: TGTGCCAGCAGCCCGGGACCGGGACCACGGGTGGGTGAGCAGTTCTTC. Filled out from reference TRBV5-6 and TRBJ2-1, the complete variable domain reads DAGVTQSPTHLIKTRGQQVTLRCSPKSGHDTVSWYQQALGQGPQFIFQYYEEEERQRGNFPDRFSGHQFPNYSSELNVNALLLGDSALYLCASSPGPGPRVGEQFFGPGTRLTVL.

This chain connects TRBV5-1 to TRBJ2-3; D possibly corresponds to TRBD2 (7 bases). The V and J ends lost 0 bases and 9 bases respectively, with 11 bases between them. The CDR3 length is 13 residues. The germline V gene encodes CDR1 SGHRS and CDR2 YFSETQ. The CDR3: CASSLEAGATQYF. For the CDR3, the DNA is TGCGCCAGCAGCTTGGAGGCGGGGGCCACGCAGTATTTT.